Listed below are T cell receptor beta chains from one sample, sequenced in a study of cytomegalovirus exposure and HLA in healthy donors. Assay used: immunoSEQ multiplex PCR; TCRdb lists only in-frame clones, some missing. The profile shows some 160,000 clones, around 80% of them singletons. The sequencing sample was made of PBMCs. The source of these receptors is a woman under 30 in good health and CMV-seronegative. Both conserved end residues are part of each CDR3. Each record gives: V gene, clone size, J gene, D gene, CDR3 protein, CDR3 DNA. A D gene is named only where the DNA matches it firmly. Expanded clones get a size class; other rows say once, few or many, or leave the size out.

V gene: TRBV30
clone size: once
J gene: TRBJ1-2
D gene: NA
CDR3 protein: CAWSGGGQSYPPNYGYTF
CDR3 DNA: TGTGCCTGGAGTGGGGGGGGCCAAAGCTACCCGCCTAACTATGGCTACACCTTC

V gene: TRBV9
clone size: NA
J gene: TRBJ2-2
D gene: NA
CDR3 protein: CASSVKGAATGELFF
CDR3 DNA: TGTGCCAGCAGCGTGAAAGGGGCGGCCACCGGGGAGCTGTTTTTT

V gene: TRBV30
clone size: NA
J gene: TRBJ2-2
D gene: TRBD2
CDR3 protein: CAWRATSGGTGELFF
CDR3 DNA: TGTGCCTGGAGGGCGACTAGCGGGGGGACCGGGGAGCTGTTTTTT

V gene: TRBV7-8
clone size: NA
J gene: TRBJ1-5
D gene: NA
CDR3 protein: CASSQRTASNQPQHF
CDR3 DNA: TGTGCCAGCAGCCAGCGGACAGCCAGCAATCAGCCCCAGCATTTT

V gene: TRBV18
clone size: NA
J gene: TRBJ2-7
D gene: NA
CDR3 protein: CASSPRVEALYSYEQYF
CDR3 DNA: TGTGCCAGCTCACCACGCGTAGAGGCGCTCTATTCCTACGAGCAGTACTTC

V gene: TRBV6-5
clone size: NA
J gene: TRBJ1-2
D gene: TRBD1
CDR3 protein: CASRGTGTAYGYTF
CDR3 DNA: TGTGCCAGCAGGGGGACCGGGACAGCCTATGGCTACACCTTC

V gene: TRBV6-5
clone size: NA
J gene: TRBJ2-7
D gene: NA
CDR3 protein: CASSYSRQWSWHF
CDR3 DNA: TGTGCCAGCAGTTACTCAAGACAGTGGAGTTGGCACTTC

V gene: TRBV5-4
clone size: NA
J gene: TRBJ2-3
D gene: TRBD2
CDR3 protein: CASSLDRREGTQYF
CDR3 DNA: TGTGCCAGCAGCTTGGATAGGAGGGAGGGGACGCAGTATTTT

V gene: TRBV5-5
clone size: once
J gene: TRBJ2-5
D gene: NA
CDR3 protein: CASSLGVNRVGETQYF
CDR3 DNA: TGTGCCAGCAGCTTGGGGGTAAACAGGGTCGGAGAGACCCAGTACTTC

V gene: TRBV4-1
clone size: NA
J gene: TRBJ2-7
D gene: TRBD2
CDR3 protein: CASSQDQVAGAPGEQYF
CDR3 DNA: TGCGCCAGCAGCCAAGATCAGGTAGCGGGGGCCCCGGGGGAGCAGTACTTC

V gene: TRBV1
clone size: NA
J gene: TRBJ1-4
D gene: NA
CDR3 protein: CTSSQDDSVAANEKLFF
CDR3 DNA: TGCACCAGCAGCCAAGATGACAGCGTCGCGGCTAATGAAAAACTGTTTTTT

V gene: TRBV19
clone size: NA
J gene: TRBJ2-1
D gene: TRBD1
CDR3 protein: CASRKDRSSYNEQFF
CDR3 DNA: TGTGCCAGTAGGAAGGACAGGAGCTCCTACAATGAGCAGTTCTTC

V gene: TRBV5-1
clone size: NA
J gene: TRBJ1-3
D gene: NA
CDR3 protein: CASSDGTYSGNTIYF
CDR3 DNA: TGCGCCAGCAGCGACGGGACTTACTCTGGAAACACCATATATTTT

V gene: TRBV30
clone size: NA
J gene: TRBJ2-2
D gene: NA
CDR3 protein: CAWRQSGSTGELFF
CDR3 DNA: TGTGCCTGGAGACAATCGGGGTCAACCGGGGAGCTGTTTTTT

V gene: TRBV10-2
clone size: NA
J gene: TRBJ2-7
D gene: NA
CDR3 protein: CASSSNPYGNSYEQYF
CDR3 DNA: TGCGCCAGCAGTTCTAACCCCTACGGGAACTCCTACGAGCAGTACTTC

V gene: TRBV5-5
clone size: NA
J gene: TRBJ2-7
D gene: TRBD1
CDR3 protein: CASSPEVQGALHEQYF
CDR3 DNA: TGTGCCAGCAGCCCCGAGGTCCAGGGGGCCCTTCACGAGCAGTACTTC

V gene: TRBV7-9
clone size: NA
J gene: TRBJ2-1
D gene: TRBD2
CDR3 protein: CSSSGGVYNEQFF
CDR3 DNA: TGTTCCAGCAGCGGGGGGGTTTACAATGAGCAGTTCTTC

V gene: TRBV10-1
clone size: NA
J gene: TRBJ2-4
D gene: NA
CDR3 protein: CASSEQNAGERGSQYF
CDR3 DNA: TGCGCCAGCAGTGAGCAAAATGCAGGGGAGAGGGGCAGTCAGTACTTC

V gene: TRBV12-1
clone size: NA
J gene: TRBJ2-1
D gene: NA
CDR3 protein: CASSLLGQTIWYEQFF
CDR3 DNA: TGTGCCAGCAGCCTCCTGGGACAGACGATCTGGTATGAGCAGTTCTTC

V gene: TRBV27
clone size: NA
J gene: TRBJ2-2
D gene: NA
CDR3 protein: CASSLLAQLNTGELFF
CDR3 DNA: TGTGCCAGCAGTTTATTGGCACAGTTAAACACCGGGGAGCTGTTTTTT

V gene: TRBV10-1
clone size: NA
J gene: TRBJ1-2
D gene: NA
CDR3 protein: CASSESTGSYGYTF
CDR3 DNA: TGCGCCAGCAGTGAGTCTACAGGGTCGTATGGCTACACCTTC

V gene: TRBV7-2
clone size: NA
J gene: TRBJ2-7
D gene: NA
CDR3 protein: CASSRLVSSEQYF
CDR3 DNA: TGTGCCAGCAGCCGCCTAGTGAGTAGCGAGCAGTACTTC

V gene: TRBV30
clone size: NA
J gene: TRBJ2-1
D gene: NA
CDR3 protein: CAWGAANEQFF
CDR3 DNA: TGTGCCTGGGGGGCAGCCAATGAGCAGTTCTTC

V gene: TRBV6-5
clone size: NA
J gene: TRBJ2-7
D gene: NA
CDR3 protein: CASSYGLPTLGEQYF
CDR3 DNA: TGTGCCAGCAGTTATGGACTCCCCACCCTGGGAGAGCAGTACTTC

V gene: TRBV6-5
clone size: NA
J gene: TRBJ1-2
D gene: TRBD1
CDR3 protein: CASSYTTGFGYTF
CDR3 DNA: TGTGCCAGCAGTTACACGACAGGGTTTGGCTACACCTTC

V gene: TRBV10-1
clone size: NA
J gene: TRBJ2-7
D gene: TRBD2
CDR3 protein: CASSGGGSSYEQYF
CDR3 DNA: TGCGCCAGCAGTGGGGGGGGAAGCTCCTACGAGCAGTACTTC

V gene: TRBV6-1
clone size: NA
J gene: TRBJ1-4
D gene: NA
CDR3 protein: CASSERATNEKLFF
CDR3 DNA: TGTGCCAGCAGTGAGAGGGCAACTAATGAAAAACTGTTTTTT

V gene: TRBV2
clone size: NA
J gene: TRBJ2-3
D gene: NA
CDR3 protein: CAGSDRTSTDTQYF
CDR3 DNA: TGTGCCGGCAGTGATCGAACTAGTACAGATACGCAGTATTTT

V gene: TRBV19
clone size: few
J gene: TRBJ2-6
D gene: NA
CDR3 protein: CASSPPGSGANGLTF
CDR3 DNA: TGTGCCAGTAGTCCCCCAGGCTCTGGGGCCAACGGCCTGACTTTC

V gene: TRBV12-5
clone size: NA
J gene: TRBJ1-1
D gene: NA
CDR3 protein: CASGLSVGVGEAFF
CDR3 DNA: TGTGCTAGTGGTTTGAGCGTAGGAGTCGGTGAAGCTTTCTTT

V gene: TRBV18
clone size: NA
J gene: TRBJ2-7
D gene: NA
CDR3 protein: CASSPEGTPSYEQYF
CDR3 DNA: TGTGCCAGCTCACCAGAGGGGACACCTTCCTACGAGCAGTACTTC

V gene: TRBV10-2
clone size: NA
J gene: TRBJ2-7
D gene: TRBD2
CDR3 protein: CASRSGGPYSYEQYF
CDR3 DNA: TGCGCCAGCAGATCGGGGGGGCCATATAGTTACGAGCAGTACTTC

V gene: TRBV28
clone size: NA
J gene: TRBJ2-7
D gene: NA
CDR3 protein: CASSSHVRYEQYF
CDR3 DNA: TGTGCCAGCAGTTCCCATGTACGGTACGAGCAGTACTTC

V gene: TRBV5-1
clone size: NA
J gene: TRBJ2-2
D gene: NA
CDR3 protein: CASSFRGIAVGTGELFF
CDR3 DNA: TGCGCCAGCAGCTTTCGGGGGATAGCAGTCGGCACCGGGGAGCTGTTTTTT

V gene: TRBV4-2
clone size: few
J gene: TRBJ1-5
D gene: NA
CDR3 protein: CASSQDVQGRNQPQHF
CDR3 DNA: TGTGCCAGCAGCCAAGATGTACAGGGCCGGAATCAGCCCCAGCATTTT

V gene: TRBV30
clone size: once
J gene: TRBJ1-6
D gene: NA
CDR3 protein: CAWSEGGLTPLHF
CDR3 DNA: TGTGCCTGGAGTGAAGGCGGTCTAACACCCCTCCACTTT

V gene: TRBV5-1
clone size: NA
J gene: TRBJ2-5
D gene: NA
CDR3 protein: CASKFQIAEETQYF
CDR3 DNA: TGCGCCAGCAAATTTCAGATTGCCGAAGAGACCCAGTACTTC

V gene: TRBV15
clone size: NA
J gene: TRBJ1-2
D gene: NA
CDR3 protein: CATSRDRGMRGNNLKNGYTF
CDR3 DNA: TGTGCCACCAGCAGAGATCGGGGGATGCGGGGGAATAACCTTAAAAATGGCTACACCTTC

V gene: TRBV4-2
clone size: NA
J gene: TRBJ2-1
D gene: TRBD2
CDR3 protein: CASSQGSSGGPTMRNTNEQFF
CDR3 DNA: TGTGCCAGCAGCCAGGGGTCTAGCGGGGGGCCAACAATGAGGAATACCAATGAGCAGTTCTTC

V gene: TRBV11-2
clone size: NA
J gene: TRBJ2-1
D gene: TRBD2
CDR3 protein: CASSLVFRFGGDEQFF
CDR3 DNA: TGTGCCAGCAGCTTAGTTTTTCGGTTTGGGGGGGATGAGCAGTTCTTC

V gene: TRBV10-3
clone size: NA
J gene: TRBJ2-7
D gene: TRBD2
CDR3 protein: CAISEGGGAYEQYF
CDR3 DNA: TGTGCCATCAGTGAAGGCGGGGGGGCTTACGAGCAGTACTTC

V gene: TRBV30
clone size: NA
J gene: TRBJ1-5
D gene: NA
CDR3 protein: CAWSVGAAYSNQPQHF
CDR3 DNA: TGTGCCTGGAGTGTAGGGGCCGCTTATAGCAATCAGCCCCAGCATTTT

V gene: TRBV6-4
clone size: NA
J gene: TRBJ2-2
D gene: NA
CDR3 protein: CASSMEPTTSNTGELFF
CDR3 DNA: TGTGCCAGCAGTATGGAGCCAACCACCTCAAACACCGGGGAGCTGTTTTTT

V gene: TRBV6-6
clone size: NA
J gene: TRBJ1-1
D gene: TRBD1
CDR3 protein: CASSMTTGTEAFF
CDR3 DNA: TGTGCCAGCAGTATGACGACAGGGACTGAAGCTTTCTTT

V gene: TRBV27
clone size: NA
J gene: TRBJ1-6
D gene: NA
CDR3 protein: CASSYLTAENSPLHF
CDR3 DNA: TGTGCCAGCAGTTATCTCACAGCGGAAAATTCACCCCTCCACTTT

V gene: TRBV5-1
clone size: once
J gene: TRBJ2-1
D gene: NA
CDR3 protein: CASSRLAHNEQFF
CDR3 DNA: TGCGCCAGCAGCCGGCTAGCGCACAATGAGCAGTTCTTC

V gene: TRBV7-2
clone size: NA
J gene: TRBJ2-7
D gene: NA
CDR3 protein: CASSLASNHEQYF
CDR3 DNA: TGTGCCAGCAGCTTAGCCAGTAACCACGAGCAGTACTTC